The 13 T cell receptor beta chains listed next were all sequenced from one sample in a study of control samples from healthy donors and cancer patients. The protocol was immunoSEQ multiplex PCR, while the TCRdb copy is restricted to in-frame clones and leaves out a portion. The sample lists fewer than 20,000 clones, about 86% occurring once. The sequencing input was PBMCs. Every receptor here comes from a woman between 65 and 79 years old with colorectal cancer.

The chain couples TRBV7-9 to TRBJ2-3; 7 nucleotides align to TRBD1. Germline loops: CDR1 SEHNR, CDR2 FQNEAQ (reference sequence). This CDR3 has 15 residues. V shed 1 base, J shed 0 bases, and the junction held 1 base outside the gene matches. CDR3 in amino acids: CASSLDRGSTDTQYF. CDR3 bases: TGTGCCAGCAGCTTAGACAGGGGAAGCACAGATACGCAGTATTTT.

CDR3 DNA sequence: TGTGCCAGCAGTTACCGGGACAGACTTAATCAGCCCCAGCATTTT. It codes for CASSYRDRLNQPQHF. The chain has TRBV6-2 or TRBV6-3 and TRBJ1-5, with 7 bases fitting TRBD1. This CDR3 comprises 15 residues. With V trimmed by 2 bases and J by 4 bases, 5 bases remained unmatched. The germline gives CDR1 MNHEY, CDR2 SVGEGT.

The rearrangement links TRBV7-2 to TRBJ2-1; the D is unclear. This CDR3 has 14 amino acids. V was trimmed by 1 base and J by 1 base, leaving 5 bases between them. Germline CDR1 reads SGHTA; CDR2 reads FQGNSA. Here the CDR3 reads CASSLGSSYNEQFF. In DNA, the CDR3 is TGTGCCAGCAGCTTAGGATCATCCTACAATGAGCAGTTCTTC.

The V gene is TRBV3-1 (or the pseudogene TRBV3-2), the J gene TRBJ1-2, with 8 bases matching TRBD1. The germline gives CDR1 LGHDT, CDR2 YNNKEL (reference sequence). V lost 7 bases, J lost 6 bases, and 4 bases stayed unmatched. This CDR3 spans 12 amino acids. The CDR3 loop reads CASTMTGDGYTF. CDR3 coding DNA: TGTGCCAGCACCATGACAGGGGATGGCTACACCTTC.

CDR3 bases: TGTGTCGCCCAGGGGTTAGGGCCAGATACGCAGTATTTT. This gives the protein CVAQGLGPDTQYF. The chain joins TRBV11-2 to TRBJ2-3, with TRBD1 as a possible D gene (6 bases). The germline CDR1 and CDR2 sequences are SGHAT and FQNNGV. The CDR3 sequence is 13 residues long.

V usage is TRBV11-1 and J usage is TRBJ2-1; D is perhaps TRBD2 (6 bases). The V end lost 5 bases, the J end lost 6 bases, and 11 bases lay between the germline ends. Germline CDR1 is SGHAT and CDR2 is FQDESV (reference sequence). The CDR3 consists of 13 residues. The DNA of the CDR3 is TGTGCCAGCAGCAAACCCGGGAGCAATGAGCAGTTCTTC. Its translation is CASSKPGSNEQFF.

The chain has TRBV4-3 and TRBJ2-2, with TRBD1 matching 7 bases. Germline CDR1 LGHNA, CDR2 YSLEER. V lost 1 base and J lost 6; bases outside the gene matches: 8. There are 16 residues in the CDR3. CDR3 residues: CASSQGTGVLPGELFF. CDR3 coding DNA: TGCGCCAGCAGCCAAGGTACAGGGGTGTTGCCCGGGGAGCTGTTTTTT.

The chain recombines TRBV5-4 with TRBJ2-1; 14 nucleotides line up with TRBD2. Looked up from germline, CDR1 is SGHNT and CDR2 is YYREEE (reference sequence). After removal of 4 bases from V and 9 bases from J, the junction contained 6 bases not matched to a gene. The CDR3 loop spans 15 amino acids. The CDR3 loop is CASSPPGLAGVEQFF. The CDR3 DNA reads TGTGCCAGCAGCCCACCGGGACTAGCGGGAGTTGAGCAGTTCTTC.

The rearrangement links TRBV6-5 to TRBJ1-2, with 8 nucleotides matching TRBD1. V dropped 7 bases and J dropped 4; count of bases not matched to a gene: 5. This CDR3 has 13 amino acids. Looked up from germline, CDR1 is MNHEY and CDR2 is SVGAGI. This CDR3 reads CASTDGTGYGYTF. For the CDR3, the DNA is TGTGCCAGCACCGATGGGACAGGCTATGGCTACACCTTC.

The V gene is TRBV4-2, the J gene TRBJ1-4, with TRBD1 matching 7 bases. Germline CDR1 is LGHNA and CDR2 is YNFKEQ. The CDR3 consists of 14 residues. V gave up 5 bases and J gave up 8 bases; unmatched junction bases: 8. In DNA, the CDR3 is TGTGCCAGCAGCGAGACCAGGGGGGGAGAAAAACTGTTTTTT. This encodes CASSETRGGEKLFF.

V gene TRBV6-1 combines with J gene TRBJ1-3; D is undetermined. This CDR3 region has 15 residues. The germline gives CDR1 MNHNS, CDR2 SASEGT. Trimming stripped 1 base from V and 4 bases from J, with 11 bases between. DNA for the CDR3: TGTGCCAGCAGTGAAGAGGGAACAGTGGGAAACACCATATATTTT. It specifies CASSEEGTVGNTIYF.

The chain links TRBV14 to TRBJ1-1; no reliable D call. There are 16 residues in the CDR3. V was cut by 6 bases and J by 4 bases, with 21 bases left in between. Per the germline V gene, CDR1 is SGHDN and CDR2 is FVKESK. The CDR3 loop reads CASSHILPGGFTEAFF. The CDR3 nucleotides are TGTGCCAGCAGTCATATTCTCCCAGGAGGTTTCACTGAAGCTTTCTTT.

The gene calls are TRBV27 and TRBJ2-1; D not resolved. CDR1 and CDR2 from the germline V gene are MNHEY and SMNVEV (reference sequence). Deletions cut 3 bases from V and 0 bases from J, with 9 bases between. The CDR3 has 15 residues. CDR3 region: CASSLSPSSYNEQFF. CDR3 nucleotides: TGTGCCAGCAGTTTGTCTCCGAGCTCCTACAATGAGCAGTTCTTC.